This T cell receptor (beta chain) was sequenced during a study of T cells after yellow fever vaccination. This clonotype appeared a few times. V lost 1 base and J lost 8, with 12 bases in between. The CDR3 has 13 amino acids. Germline V gives CDR1 SGHKS, CDR2 YYEKEE (reference sequence). TCRdb redid the calling of the 5' RACE reads with MiXCR, one entry per CDR3 protein. The sample has under 400,000 distinct CDR3 sequences, under 14% seen once. The sequenced sample was PBMCs, obtained on the day of the first yellow fever vaccination. The receptor's source is a man younger than 35 who received the YFV17D yellow fever vaccine. The chain couples TRBV5-5 to TRBJ1-1; D not certain. The CDR3 loop is CASSLREVWEAFF. The CDR3, as DNA: TGTGCCAGCAGCTTGAGGGAAGTATGGGAAGCTTTCTTT.